The sequence of this T cell receptor beta chain was determined in a study of T cell responses to AZD1222 COVID-19 vaccine. Both about-4-week and about-12-week second-dose recipients were combined. V lost 4 bases and J lost 3, with 13 bases in between. The length of the CDR3 is 15 residues. CDR1 LNHDA and CDR2 SQIVND come from the germline V gene (reference sequence). Here immunoSEQ multiplex PCR was the method, and the copy in TCRdb shows in-frame clones only, minus some. The sample records about 82,000 clones, 80% to 95% being singletons. The rearrangement joins TRBV19 to TRBJ1-5; D is possibly TRBD1 (6 bases). This clonotype originated in an adult who received the AZD1222 COVID-19 vaccine. Sequenced material: peripheral blood, taken 28 days after the second AZD1222 dose. CDR3 residues: CASSTGTRDNQPQHF. CDR3 coding DNA: TGTGCCAGTAGTACCGGGACACGGGACAATCAGCCCCAGCATTTT.